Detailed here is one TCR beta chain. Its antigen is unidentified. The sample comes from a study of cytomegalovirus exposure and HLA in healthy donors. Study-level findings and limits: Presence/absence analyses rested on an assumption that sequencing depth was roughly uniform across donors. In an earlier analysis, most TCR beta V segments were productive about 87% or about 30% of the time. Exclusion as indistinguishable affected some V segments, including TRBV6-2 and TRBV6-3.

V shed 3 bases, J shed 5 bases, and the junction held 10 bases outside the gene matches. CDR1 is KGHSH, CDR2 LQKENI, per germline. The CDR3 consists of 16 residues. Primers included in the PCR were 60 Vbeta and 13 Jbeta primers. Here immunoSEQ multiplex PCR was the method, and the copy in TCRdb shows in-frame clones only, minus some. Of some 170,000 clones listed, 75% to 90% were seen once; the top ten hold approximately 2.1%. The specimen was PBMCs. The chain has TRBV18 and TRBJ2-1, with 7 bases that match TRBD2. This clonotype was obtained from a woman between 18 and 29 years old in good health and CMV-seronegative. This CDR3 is CASSPPGTTADNEQFF. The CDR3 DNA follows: TGTGCCAGCTCACCCCCCGGGACTACCGCAGACAATGAGCAGTTCTTC.